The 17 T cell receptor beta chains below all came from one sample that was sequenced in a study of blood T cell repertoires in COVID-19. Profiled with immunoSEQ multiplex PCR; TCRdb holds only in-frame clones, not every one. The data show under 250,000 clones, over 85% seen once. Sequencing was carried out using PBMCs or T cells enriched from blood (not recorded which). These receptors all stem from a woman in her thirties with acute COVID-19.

CDR3: CASSTGGTGYEQYF. CDR3 sequence (DNA): TGTGCCAGTAGCACAGGGGGCACTGGCTACGAGCAGTACTTC. The chain carries TRBV19 and TRBJ2-7; 9 positions agree with TRBD1. V lost 6 bases and J lost 3; bases outside the gene matches: 6. Germline CDR1 is LNHDA and CDR2 is SQIVND (reference sequence). This CDR3 spans 14 amino acids.

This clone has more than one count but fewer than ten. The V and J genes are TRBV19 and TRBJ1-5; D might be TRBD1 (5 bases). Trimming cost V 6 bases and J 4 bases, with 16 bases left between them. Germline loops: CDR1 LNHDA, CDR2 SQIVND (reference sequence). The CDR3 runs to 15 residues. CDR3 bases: TGTGCCAGTAGGGCGGGGGGGGATATGAATCAGCCCCAGCATTTT. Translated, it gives CASRAGGDMNQPQHF.

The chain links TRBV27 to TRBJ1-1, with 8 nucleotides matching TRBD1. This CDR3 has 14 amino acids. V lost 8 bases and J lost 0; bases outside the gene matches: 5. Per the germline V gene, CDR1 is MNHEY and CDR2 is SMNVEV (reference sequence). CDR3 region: CASRQGTMNTEAFF. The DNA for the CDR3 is TGTGCCAGCCGACAGGGGACCATGAACACTGAAGCTTTCTTT.

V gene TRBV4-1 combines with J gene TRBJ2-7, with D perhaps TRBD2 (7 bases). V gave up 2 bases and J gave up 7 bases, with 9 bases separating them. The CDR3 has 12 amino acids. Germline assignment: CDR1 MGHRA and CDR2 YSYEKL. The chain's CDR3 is CASSQRGGEQYF. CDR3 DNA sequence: TGCGCCAGCAGCCAAAGGGGGGGGGAGCAGTACTTC.

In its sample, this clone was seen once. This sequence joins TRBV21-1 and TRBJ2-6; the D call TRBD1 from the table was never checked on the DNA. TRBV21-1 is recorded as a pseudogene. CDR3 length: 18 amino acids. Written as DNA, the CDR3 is TGTGCCAGCAGCTACAGGACAGGCAAGAGGTCTGGGGCCAACGTCCTGACTTTC. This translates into CASSYRTGKRSGANVLTF.

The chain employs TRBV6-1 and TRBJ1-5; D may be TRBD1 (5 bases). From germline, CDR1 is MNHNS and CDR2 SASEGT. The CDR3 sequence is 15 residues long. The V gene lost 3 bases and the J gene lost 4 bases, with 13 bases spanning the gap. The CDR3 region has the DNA TGTGCCAGCAGTGACGGCGGGACCGCAAATCAGCCCCAGCATTTT. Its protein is CASSDGGTANQPQHF.

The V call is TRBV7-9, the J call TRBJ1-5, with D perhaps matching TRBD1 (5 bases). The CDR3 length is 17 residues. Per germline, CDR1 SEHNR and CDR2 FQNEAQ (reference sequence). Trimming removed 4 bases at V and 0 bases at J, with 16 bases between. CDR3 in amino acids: CASSSPGGTDSNQPQHF. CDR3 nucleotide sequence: TGTGCCAGCAGCTCCCCAGGCGGGACGGATAGCAATCAGCCCCAGCATTTT.

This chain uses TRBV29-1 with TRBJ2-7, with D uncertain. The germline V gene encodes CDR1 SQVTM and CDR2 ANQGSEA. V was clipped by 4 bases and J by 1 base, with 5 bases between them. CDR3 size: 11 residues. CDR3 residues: CSVGQSYEQYF. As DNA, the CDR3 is TGCAGCGTTGGTCAGTCCTACGAGCAGTACTTC.

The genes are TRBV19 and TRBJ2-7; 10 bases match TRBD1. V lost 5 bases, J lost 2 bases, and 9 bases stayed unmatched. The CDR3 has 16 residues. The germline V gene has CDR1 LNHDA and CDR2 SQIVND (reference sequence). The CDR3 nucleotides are TGTGCCAGTAGTTCACTCCCCGGACAGGGGGCCTACGAGCAGTACTTC. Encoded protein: CASSSLPGQGAYEQYF.

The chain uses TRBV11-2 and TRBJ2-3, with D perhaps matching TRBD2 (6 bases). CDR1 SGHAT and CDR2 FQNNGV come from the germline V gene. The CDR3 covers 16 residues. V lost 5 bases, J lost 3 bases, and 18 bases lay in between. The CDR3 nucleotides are TGTGCCAGCAGCCGTACGGGGGATTGGTTGACAGATACGCAGTATTTT. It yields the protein CASSRTGDWLTDTQYF.

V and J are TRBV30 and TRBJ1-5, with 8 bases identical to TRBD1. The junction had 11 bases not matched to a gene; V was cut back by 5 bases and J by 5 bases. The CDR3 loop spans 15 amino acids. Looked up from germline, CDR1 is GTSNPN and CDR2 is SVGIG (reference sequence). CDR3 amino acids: CAWRPPDRDYQPQHF. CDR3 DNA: TGTGCCTGGCGACCGCCGGACAGGGATTATCAGCCCCAGCATTTT.

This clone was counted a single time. CDR3 in DNA: TGTGCCAGCAGCCAAGATCAAGGGGAAGGGGCTGGGTCCGGGGAGCTGTTTTTT. It specifies CASSQDQGEGAGSGELFF. V gene TRBV4-2 combines with J gene TRBJ2-2; D might be TRBD1 (5 bases). Trimming shortened V by 0 bases and J by 6 bases, and 20 bases separated the two germline ends. The CDR3 is 18 amino acids. CDR1 and CDR2 from the germline V gene are LGHNA and YNFKEQ.

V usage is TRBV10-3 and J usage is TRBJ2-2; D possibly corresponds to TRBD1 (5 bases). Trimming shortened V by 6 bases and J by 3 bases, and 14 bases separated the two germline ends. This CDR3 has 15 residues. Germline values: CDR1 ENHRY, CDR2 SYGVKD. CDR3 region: CAISWGIGDTGELFF. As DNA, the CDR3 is TGTGCCATCAGCTGGGGCATAGGGGACACCGGGGAGCTGTTTTTT.

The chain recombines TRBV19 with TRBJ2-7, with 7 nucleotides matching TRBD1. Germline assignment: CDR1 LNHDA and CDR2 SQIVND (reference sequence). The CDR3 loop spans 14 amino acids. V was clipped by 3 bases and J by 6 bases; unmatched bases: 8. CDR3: CASSMGQGDVEQYF. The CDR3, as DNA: TGTGCCAGTAGTATGGGCCAGGGGGACGTCGAGCAGTACTTC.

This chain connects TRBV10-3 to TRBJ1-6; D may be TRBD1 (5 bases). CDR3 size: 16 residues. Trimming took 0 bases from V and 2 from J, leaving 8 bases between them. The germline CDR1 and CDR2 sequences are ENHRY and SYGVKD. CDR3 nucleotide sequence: TGTGCCATCAGTGAGTCGCGGGGGACCTATAATTCACCCCTCCACTTT. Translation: CAISESRGTYNSPLHF.

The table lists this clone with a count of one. As DNA, the CDR3 is TGTGCCACTGCGGGGTGGCAGGGCGGCGGCTACACCTTC. The encoded protein is CATAGWQGGGYTF. The chain has TRBV19 and TRBJ1-2; D possibly corresponds to TRBD1 (5 bases). The CDR3 length is 13 residues. V lost 10 bases and J lost 8, with 20 bases in between. The V gene's germline CDR1 is LNHDA and CDR2 SQIVND (reference sequence).

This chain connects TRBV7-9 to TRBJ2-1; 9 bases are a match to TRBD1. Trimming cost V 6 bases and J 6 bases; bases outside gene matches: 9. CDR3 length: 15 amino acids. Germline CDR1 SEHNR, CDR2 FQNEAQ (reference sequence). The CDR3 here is CASRARDRVSNEQFF. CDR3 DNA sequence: TGTGCCAGCAGGGCCCGGGACAGGGTCTCCAATGAGCAGTTCTTC. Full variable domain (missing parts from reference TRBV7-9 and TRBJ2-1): DTGVSQNPRHKITKRGQNVTFRCDPISEHNRLYWYRQTLGQGPEFLTYFQNEAQLEKSRLLSDRFSAERPKGSFSTLEIQRTEQGDSAMYLCASRARDRVSNEQFFGPGTRLTVL.